The 2 T cell receptor beta chains listed next were all sequenced from one sample in a study of shared clonotypes between healthy human individuals. Positive CCR7 selection of CD45RO-negative cells yielded the naive CD8 cells, and terminally differentiated effector memory CD45RA+ cells were excluded. Profiled with immunoSEQ multiplex PCR; TCRdb holds only in-frame clones, not every one. This table holds some 1,900,000 clones, less than 95% found once. The material sequenced was naive CD8+ T cells sorted from blood. These receptors all stem from a man aged 18 to 30 in good health.

Comment on this clone: Other DNA sequences in this sample translate to the same CDR3. V usage is TRBV19 and J usage is TRBJ2-7; TRBD1 aligns across 8 bases. Germline values: CDR1 LNHDA, CDR2 SQIVND (reference sequence). This CDR3 comprises 13 residues. The V segment lost 8 bases and the J segment 1 base; nucleotides outside the gene matches: 4. Here the CDR3 DNA reads TGTGCCAGTTCTCACAGGGGGTCCTACGAGCAGTACTTC. This codes for CASSHRGSYEQYF.

This sequence joins TRBV2 and TRBJ2-5; D unresolved. Germline lookup yields CDR1 SNHLY and CDR2 FYNNEI. V was clipped by 3 bases and J by 2 bases, with 13 bases between them. The CDR3 has 15 residues. The CDR3 region has the DNA TGTGCCAGCAGTGATCAGTTCGGTTTTCAAGAGACCCAGTACTTC. Its translation: CASSDQFGFQETQYF.